What follows describes a single T cell receptor beta chain. Antigen: not known. One junction end disagrees with the germline gene, perhaps due to a read error. This specimen comes from a study of post-analysis software for immune sequencing data. Study as a whole: As for disease course, relapsing-remitting, secondary progressive and progressive-relapsing multiple sclerosis were all included.

The CDR3 spans 15 residues. Germline V gene sequence: CDR1 SSHAT, CDR2 FNYEAQ (reference sequence). Every TCR beta cDNA library bore unique molecular identifiers. The source material, 1 to 10 million T cells, gave rise to about 490,000 cDNA molecules. TCRdb recomputed calls from the PCR reads with MiXCR, one row per CDR3 protein. The table records a few hundred thousand distinct CDR3 sequences, roughly 45% of them present only once. Study-level findings and limits: Patients with multiple sclerosis recorded significantly lower normalized Chao1 diversity than controls, the study found. Four or five TRBV segments (TRBV5-6, TRBV5-1 and TRBV20-1 among them) occurred more frequently in patients than in controls.

Source material: blood. This TCR derives from a girl aged 5 to 17 with multiple sclerosis. This chain connects TRBV7-7 to TRBJ2-4; the D gene is possibly TRBD1 (7 bases). TRBJ2-7 explains the end of the DNA better; the J call may be wrong. CDR3 loop: CASSLYGGGRVEQYF. CDR3 DNA sequence: TGTGCTAGCAGCTTATATGGAGGGGGCAGGGTCGAGCAGTACTTC.